Included here is one T cell receptor beta chain sequence, with context. These data come from a study of identical twins. TCRdb reprocessed the 5' RACE reads via MiXCR and lists one record per CDR3 protein. The sample lists 350,000 or so distinct CDR3 sequences, more than 9% occurring once. V was shortened by 6 bases and J by 4 bases, with 13 bases between the two germline ends. The CDR3 covers 12 residues. Germline CDR1 DFQATT, CDR2 SNEGSKA (reference sequence). These data were also reused for a study on yellow fever vaccine responses in identical twins.

The specimen was CD8+ T cells sorted from blood. The receptor's source is a young woman in good health. The chain is built from TRBV20-1 and TRBJ2-7; D gene ambiguous. CDR3 region: CSAESLAYEQYV. The CDR3 bases are TGCAGTGCGGAGTCCTTGGCTTACGAGCAGTACGTC.